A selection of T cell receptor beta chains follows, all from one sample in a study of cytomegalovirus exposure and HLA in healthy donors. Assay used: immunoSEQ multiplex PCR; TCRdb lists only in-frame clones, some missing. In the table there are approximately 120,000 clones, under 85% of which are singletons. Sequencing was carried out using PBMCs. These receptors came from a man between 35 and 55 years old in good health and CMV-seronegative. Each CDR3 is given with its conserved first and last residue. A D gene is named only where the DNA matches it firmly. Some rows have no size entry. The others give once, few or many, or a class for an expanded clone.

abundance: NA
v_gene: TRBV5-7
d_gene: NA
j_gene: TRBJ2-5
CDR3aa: CASSWEDFQGRETQYF
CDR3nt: TGTGCCAGCAGCTGGGAGGACTTCCAAGGGAGGGAGACCCAGTACTTC

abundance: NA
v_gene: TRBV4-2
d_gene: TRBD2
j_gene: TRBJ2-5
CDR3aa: CASSQARQRGGAETQYF
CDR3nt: TGTGCCAGCAGCCAAGCACGCCAGCGGGGAGGCGCGGAGACCCAGTACTTC

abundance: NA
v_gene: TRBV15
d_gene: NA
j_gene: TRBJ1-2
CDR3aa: CATSRDLRQAFGYGYTF
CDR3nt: TGTGCCACCAGCAGAGATCTAAGACAGGCTTTTGGCTATGGCTACACCTTC

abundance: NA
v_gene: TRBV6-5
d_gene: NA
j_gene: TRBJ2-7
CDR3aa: CASSLVRDYEQYF
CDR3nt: TGTGCCAGCAGTTTGGTCAGGGACTACGAGCAGTACTTC

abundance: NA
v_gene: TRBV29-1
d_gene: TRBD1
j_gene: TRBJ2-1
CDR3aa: CSVEQGARGEQFF
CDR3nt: TGCAGCGTTGAACAGGGGGCTAGGGGTGAGCAGTTCTTC

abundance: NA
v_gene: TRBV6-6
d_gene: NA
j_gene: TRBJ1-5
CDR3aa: CASSRWGLGQPQHF
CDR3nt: TGTGCCAGCAGCCGGTGGGGGCTTGGTCAGCCCCAGCATTTT

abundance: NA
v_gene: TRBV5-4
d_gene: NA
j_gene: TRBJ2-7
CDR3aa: CASSLDNYEQYF
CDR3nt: TGTGCCAGCAGCTTGGACAACTACGAGCAGTACTTC

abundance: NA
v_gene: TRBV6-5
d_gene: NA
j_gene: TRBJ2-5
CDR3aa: CASSYIEEETQYF
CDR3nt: TGTGCCAGCAGTTACATCGAGGAAGAGACCCAGTACTTC

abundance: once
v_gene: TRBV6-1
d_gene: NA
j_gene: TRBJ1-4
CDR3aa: CASSETGLGEKLFF
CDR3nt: TGTGCCAGCAGTGAAACGGGGTTAGGTGAAAAACTGTTTTTT

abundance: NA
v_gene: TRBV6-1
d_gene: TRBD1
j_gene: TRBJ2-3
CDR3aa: CASRPGQGSTDTQYF
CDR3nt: TGTGCCAGCAGACCGGGACAGGGTAGCACAGATACGCAGTATTTT

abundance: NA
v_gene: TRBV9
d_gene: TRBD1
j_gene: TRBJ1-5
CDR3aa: CASSATGTGGQPQHF
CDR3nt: TGTGCCAGCAGCGCCACCGGGACAGGGGGTCAGCCCCAGCATTTT

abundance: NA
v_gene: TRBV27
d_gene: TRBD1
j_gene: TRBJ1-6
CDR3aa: CASSHPGQGYSPLHF
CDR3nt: TGTGCCAGCAGTCACCCGGGACAGGGTTATTCACCCCTCCACTTT

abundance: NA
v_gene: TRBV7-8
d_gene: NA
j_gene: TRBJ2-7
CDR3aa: CASSLASSSEQYF
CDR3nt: TGTGCCAGCAGCTTAGCGAGCTCGTCCGAGCAGTACTTC

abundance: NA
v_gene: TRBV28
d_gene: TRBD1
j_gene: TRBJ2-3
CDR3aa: CASSLPGTGTDTQYF
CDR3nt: TGTGCCAGCAGTTTACCCGGGACAGGCACAGATACGCAGTATTTT

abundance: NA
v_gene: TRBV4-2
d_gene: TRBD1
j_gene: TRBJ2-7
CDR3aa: CASSQDGQGGFDEQYF
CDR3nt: TGTGCCAGCAGCCAGGACGGACAGGGGGGATTCGACGAGCAGTACTTC

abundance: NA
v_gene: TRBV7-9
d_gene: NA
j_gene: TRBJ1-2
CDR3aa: CASSSAYRLPYGYTF
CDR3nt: TGTGCCAGCAGCTCTGCGTACAGGCTGCCTTATGGCTACACCTTC

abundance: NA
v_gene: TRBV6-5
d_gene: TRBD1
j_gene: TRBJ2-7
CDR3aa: CASSYGLTGSGEQYF
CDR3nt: TGTGCCAGCAGTTACGGTTTGACAGGGTCTGGCGAGCAGTACTTC